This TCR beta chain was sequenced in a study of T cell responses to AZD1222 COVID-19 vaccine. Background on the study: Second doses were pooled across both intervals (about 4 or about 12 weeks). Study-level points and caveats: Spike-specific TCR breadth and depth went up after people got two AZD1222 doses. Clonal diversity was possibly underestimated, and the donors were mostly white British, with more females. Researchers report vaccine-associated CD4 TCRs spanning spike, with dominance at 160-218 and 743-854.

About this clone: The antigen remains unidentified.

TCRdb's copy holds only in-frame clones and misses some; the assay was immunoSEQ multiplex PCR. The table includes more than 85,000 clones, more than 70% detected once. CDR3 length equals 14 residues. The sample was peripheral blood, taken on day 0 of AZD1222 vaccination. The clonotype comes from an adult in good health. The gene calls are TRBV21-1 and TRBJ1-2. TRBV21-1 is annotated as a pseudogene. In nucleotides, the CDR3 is TGTGCCAGCAGCACCCTAGGGAGTAACTATGGCTACACCTTC. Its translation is CASSTLGSNYGYTF.